These T cell receptor beta chains were read from a single sample in a study of T-cell reconstitution after alpha-beta-depleted transplantation in children. One entry per CDR3 protein, called by TCRdb with MiXCR from the PCR reads. The sample records about a million distinct CDR3 sequences, roughly 29% being singletons. The specimen was PBMCs, mostly from graft donor cells, collected 360 days after TCRalphabeta/CD19-depleted stem cell transplant. These receptors were collected from a boy under three years old who had a stem cell transplant for SCID, so the T cells may come from the graft donor. Each CDR3 is given with its conserved first and last residue. A D gene is named only where the DNA matches it firmly. Clone size appears in some rows only: once, few, many, or a class for an expanded clone.

>TRBJ2-1|TRBD2|TRBV29-1|NA
TGCAGCGTTGAAGTTGCGGGACTAGGCCCCCTGGAGCAGTTCTTC
CSVEVAGLGPLEQFF
>TRBJ2-3|NA|TRBV5-6|NA
TGTGCCAGCAGCTTCAGTCTGAATACGCAGTATTTT
CASSFSLNTQYF
>TRBJ1-1|NA|TRBV12-3/TRBV12-4|NA
TGTGCCAGCAGTTTCTCGATGGACACTGAACCTTTCTTT
CASSFSMDTEPFF
>TRBJ2-7|TRBD1|TRBV7-2|NA
TGTGCCAGCAGGCGAGACAGGGGCTTCCCGGGAGAGCAGTACTTC
CASRRDRGFPGEQYF
>TRBJ1-4|NA|TRBV5-1|NA
TGCGCCAGCAGCTTGGAGCCCGCAACTAATGAAAAACTGTTTTTT
CASSLEPATNEKLFF
>TRBJ1-4|NA|TRBV5-1|NA
TGCGCCAGCAGCTTAGGGGTCCTTAATGAAAAACTGTTTTTT
CASSLGVLNEKLFF
>TRBJ1-4|NA|TRBV7-2|NA
TGTGCCAGCAGCTTAGGGTACCGGGTAGAAGAAAAACTGTTTTTT
CASSLGYRVEEKLFF
>TRBJ2-1|NA|TRBV7-2|NA
TGTGCCAGCAGCTTATTGTCCCTAGACTTCTACAATGAGCAGTTCTTC
CASSLLSLDFYNEQFF
>TRBJ1-2|NA|TRBV6-1|NA
TGTGCCAGCAGTAGGGATAGCAGAGTTGGTGGCTACACCTTC
CASSRDSRVGGYTF
>TRBJ2-1|NA|TRBV11-2|few
TGTGCCAGCAGCTTAGTTTTTCTCGGGGGCCAGTTCTTC
CASSLVFLGGQFF
>TRBJ1-1|NA|TRBV2|NA
TGTGCCAGCAGTCAACTTTCGTCCACTGAAGCTTTCTTT
CASSQLSSTEAFF
>TRBJ2-3|TRBD2|TRBV7-3|NA
TGTGCCAGCAGCTTAACTGGTGGCCCACTAGCGGGTGGATCGTATACGCAGTATTTT
CASSLTGGPLAGGSYTQYF
>TRBJ2-7|NA|TRBV7-8|NA
TGTGCCAGCAGCTTCGCAGCCAACTCCTACGAGCAGTACTTC
CASSFAANSYEQYF
>TRBJ1-6|NA|TRBV12-3/TRBV12-4|few
TGTGCCAGCACCACCGGTCAAGGGAATACGTCACCCCTCCACTTT
CASTTGQGNTSPLHF
>TRBJ1-4|NA|TRBV28|NA
TGTGCCAGCAGAGCGGGGGGTAATGAAAAACTGTTTTTT
CASRAGGNEKLFF
>TRBJ1-4|NA|TRBV5-1|NA
TGCGCCAGCAGCTTTGGAGCGGTAGCAACTAATGAAAAACTGTTTTTT
CASSFGAVATNEKLFF
>TRBJ2-5|TRBD2|TRBV4-1|NA
TGCGCCAGCAGCCAAGAAAGGTTCCGGACTAGCCAAGAGACCCAGTACTTC
CASSQERFRTSQETQYF
>TRBJ1-1|TRBD1|TRBV20-1|once
TGCAGTGCTAGAATATCCGGGACAGCGAACACTGAAGCTTTCTTT
CSARISGTANTEAFF
>TRBJ2-1|NA|TRBV4-2|few
TGTGCCAGCAGCCAAGTATTGAATGAGCAGTTCTTC
CASSQVLNEQFF
>TRBJ2-4|NA|TRBV27|many
TGTGCCAGCAGTGAGGTAACCTTGGGAGCCAAAAACATTCAGTACTTC
CASSEVTLGAKNIQYF
>TRBJ2-3|NA|TRBV5-1|NA
TGCGCCAGCAGCTTGATCTATCGGCGTTGGGGCACAGATACGCAGTATTTT
CASSLIYRRWGTDTQYF
>TRBJ2-2|TRBD2|TRBV7-3|NA
TGTGCCAGCAGCTTACCCCCCACTAGCGGGGTCACCGGGGAGCTGTTTTTT
CASSLPPTSGVTGELFF
>TRBJ1-1|NA|TRBV29-1|few
TGCAGCGTTGCGGTCCTACAAGAGGGCACTGAAGCTTTCTTT
CSVAVLQEGTEAFF
>TRBJ1-2|NA|TRBV29-1|NA
TGCAGCGTTCCGGAGAGGGGGGCCGTGACTTATGGCTACACCTTC
CSVPERGAVTYGYTF
>TRBJ2-3|NA|TRBV12-3/TRBV12-4|few
TGTGCCAGCATTCCGGCAGGGGCCACAGATACGCAGTATTTT
CASIPAGATDTQYF
>TRBJ1-5|NA|TRBV6-1|NA
TGTGCCAGCAGTGAAAAGAGGGGAAACATTAATCAGCCCCAGCATTTT
CASSEKRGNINQPQHF
>TRBJ1-6|NA|TRBV6-5|few
TGTGCCAGCCAGGGTAATAATTCACCCCTCCACTTT
CASQGNNSPLHF
>TRBJ2-3|TRBD2|TRBV11-2|NA
TGTGCCAGCAGCCCAAAGATAGCGGGGGTTATAACAGATACGCAGTATTTT
CASSPKIAGVITDTQYF
>TRBJ2-7|NA|TRBV12-3/TRBV12-4|NA
TGTGCCAGCAGTTTGGGACTTACTCCCTACGAGCAGTACTTC
CASSLGLTPYEQYF
>TRBJ2-1|TRBD2|TRBV6-1|NA
TGTGCCAGCAGCCGCCTTGGCGGGGGCTCCTACAATGAGCAGTTCTTC
CASSRLGGGSYNEQFF
>TRBJ1-1|NA|TRBV21-1|many
TGTGCCAGCAGCAAAGCGCAGGTCACCCGGTCTGAAGCTTTCTTT
CASSKAQVTRSEAFF
>TRBJ1-6|TRBD1|TRBV18|many
TGTGCCAGCTCCGCACAGGGACAGGTGGTTTCACCCCTCCACTTT
CASSAQGQVVSPLHF
>TRBJ2-1|NA|TRBV29-1|few
TGCAGCGTTGAGAGAAATGAGCAGTTCTTC
CSVERNEQFF
>TRBJ2-4|NA|TRBV5-1|NA
TGCGCCAGCAGCTTGGAGCTCGGGAACATTCAGTACTTC
CASSLELGNIQYF
>TRBJ1-1|NA|TRBV20-1|many
TGCAGTGCTAGAGTAAGATCTGAAGCTTTCTTT
CSARVRSEAFF
>TRBJ1-5|NA|TRBV6-1|NA
TGTGCCAGCAGTGAAACTTGGTTGGGTCAGCCCCAGCATTTT
CASSETWLGQPQHF
>TRBJ2-3|NA|TRBV5-1|NA
TGCGCCAGCAGCTTGACAGGAATTCGCACAGATACGCAGTATTTT
CASSLTGIRTDTQYF
>TRBJ2-7|NA|TRBV6-2/TRBV6-3|many
TGTGCCAGCAATCAATCGCCAGGATCCTACGAGCAGTACTTC
CASNQSPGSYEQYF
>TRBJ1-1|TRBD1|TRBV7-9|NA
TGTGCCAGCAGCTCCACCGGGACAGTCAGGAACACTGAAGCTTTCTTT
CASSSTGTVRNTEAFF
>TRBJ1-6|NA|TRBV4-3|NA
TGCGCCAGCAGCCAAGAGCCGCGGGCCAGGAATTCACCCCTCCACTTT
CASSQEPRARNSPLHF
>TRBJ2-7|NA|TRBV20-1|NA
TGCAGTGCTAGAGATCGGGGAGGGACAGGCGCCTACGAGCAGTACTTC
CSARDRGGTGAYEQYF
>TRBJ2-5|TRBD2|TRBV18|few
TGTGCCAGCTCACCGCTCGGGAGGGGAGAGACCCAGTACTTC
CASSPLGRGETQYF
>TRBJ1-1|NA|TRBV12-5|NA
TGTGCTAGTGGTAAGGTCAGAGGCACTGAAGCTTTCTTT
CASGKVRGTEAFF
>TRBJ2-7|NA|TRBV20-1|NA
TGCAGTGCCTCCGGCCCAAACGTCCTCCCCGACGAGCAGTACTTC
CSASGPNVLPDEQYF
>TRBJ1-1|NA|TRBV19|NA
TGTGCCAGTAGTATCAGGGGCCCGGGGAACACTGAAGCTTTCTTT
CASSIRGPGNTEAFF
>TRBJ2-7|TRBD1|TRBV27|few
TGTGCCAGCAGTTTAGGACAGGGGTATTGGCAGTACTTC
CASSLGQGYWQYF
>TRBJ2-7|TRBD2|TRBV11-1|once
TGTGCCAGCAGCTCCCGGACTGGCGGGGGACTACCGAGATACGAGCAGTACTTC
CASSSRTGGGLPRYEQYF
>TRBJ2-3|TRBD1|TRBV5-1|NA
TGCGCCAGCAGATTGGCAGGGGGCCTAAGCAGAGATACGCAGTATTTT
CASRLAGGLSRDTQYF
>TRBJ1-4|TRBD1|TRBV10-2|few
TGCGCCAGCAGTGAAACCAAGACAGGGGGCCTTAATGAAAAACTGTTTTTT
CASSETKTGGLNEKLFF
>TRBJ2-1|TRBD1|TRBV7-2|NA
TGTGCCAGCAGCCCCCGGGACAGGGGGCGTGGTGGGCAGTTCTTC
CASSPRDRGRGGQFF
>TRBJ2-1|NA|TRBV29-1|NA
TGCAGCGTTGCAGGGGTTGAGCAGTTCTTC
CSVAGVEQFF
>TRBJ1-1|NA|TRBV29-1|few
TGCAGCGTTGATCCCGGGCAGGGCGCTATGAACACTGAAGCTTTCTTT
CSVDPGQGAMNTEAFF
>TRBJ1-2|TRBD1|TRBV19|NA
TGTGCCAGTAGTATGCCCTCCTGGGGGACAGGGGGTATCTATGGCTACACCTTC
CASSMPSWGTGGIYGYTF
>TRBJ2-2|NA|TRBV13|NA
TGTGCCAGCAGCTTGCGTCATAACACCGGGGAGCTGTTTTTT
CASSLRHNTGELFF
>TRBJ1-2|NA|TRBV12-3/TRBV12-4|NA
TGTGCCAGCACTCGCAGGGCTAACTATGGCTACACCTTC
CASTRRANYGYTF
>TRBJ2-3|TRBD2|TRBV20-1|few
TGCAGTGTCGGGACTACCACGATGGATACGCAGTATTTT
CSVGTTTMDTQYF
>TRBJ2-3|NA|TRBV10-3|NA
TGTGCCATCAGTGAGTCGTCCGGGAGTCCTGACACAGATACGCAGTATTTT
CAISESSGSPDTDTQYF